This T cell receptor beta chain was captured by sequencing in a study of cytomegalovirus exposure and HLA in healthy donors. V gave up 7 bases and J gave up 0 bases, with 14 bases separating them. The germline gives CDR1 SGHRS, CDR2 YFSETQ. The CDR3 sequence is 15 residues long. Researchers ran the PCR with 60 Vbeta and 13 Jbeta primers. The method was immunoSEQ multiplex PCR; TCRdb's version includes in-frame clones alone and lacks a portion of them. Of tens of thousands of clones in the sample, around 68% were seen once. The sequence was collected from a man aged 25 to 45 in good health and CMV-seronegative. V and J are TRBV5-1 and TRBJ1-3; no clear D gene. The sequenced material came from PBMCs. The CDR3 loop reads CASARPESSGNTIYF. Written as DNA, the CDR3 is TGCGCCAGCGCCAGACCGGAGAGCTCTGGAAACACCATATATTTT.